These 14 T cell receptor beta chains were all obtained from the same sample, sequenced in a study of T cells in Graves' hyperthyroidism and ophthalmopathy (dated by TCRdb to the late 2010s). The library was produced with multiplex PCR. Data came from an Illumina HiSeq 2000. TCR beta CDR3 regions were amplified from RNA transcripts. The first round of RT-PCR for the TCR CDR3 was performed with the HTBI primer set and the Qiagen OneStep RT-PCR kit. The raw public data were reprocessed by TCRdb itself: fastp quality trimming at Q25, MiXCR clonotype calling, in-frame beta chains only. Each CDR3 protein gets just one entry, which takes the most common genes and DNA from the rows behind it. The sample table shows fewer than 200,000 distinct CDR3 sequences, and roughly 10% are seen once. The biggest ten clones account for approximately 20% of the sample. Sequences were obtained from blood. The receptors come from a woman aged 18-29 years with Graves' hyperthyroidism that later progressed to Graves' ophthalmopathy.

This clonotype was seen repeatedly, ten times or more. The chain carries TRBV9 and TRBJ2-3; 10 bases fit TRBD2. The length of the CDR3 is 15 residues. The trim removed 0 bases at V and 12 bases at J, leaving 10 bases unmatched. Germline values: CDR1 SGDLS, CDR2 YYNGEE. CDR3 loop: CASSVEGSSGSRQYF. CDR3 in DNA: TGTGCCAGCAGCGTAGAGGGGTCTAGCGGGAGCCGACAGTATTTT.

Many counts were recorded for this clonotype. V and J are TRBV5-1 and TRBJ1-1, with a possible D match to TRBD1 (6 bases). The germline CDR1 and CDR2 sequences are SGHRS and YFSETQ. Trimming removed 4 bases at V and 4 bases at J, with 20 bases between. The length of the CDR3 is 16 residues. CDR3 coding DNA: TGCGCCAGCAGCGCGAAACCTACAGGGCTGAGCACTGAAGCTTTCTTT. Translating gives CASSAKPTGLSTEAFF.

The chain combines TRBV30 with TRBJ2-3; TRBD2 agrees at 14 bases. Germline values: CDR1 GTSNPN, CDR2 SVGIG (reference sequence). Trimming took 2 bases from V and 7 from J; bases not matched to a gene: 8. This CDR3 is 16 amino acids long. The CDR3 region has the DNA TGTGCCTGGAGTTTTCTCGGGACTAGCGGGAGATATACGCAGTATTTT. Its translation is CAWSFLGTSGRYTQYF.

The rearrangement uses TRBV4-1 and TRBJ2-5, with 9 positions matching TRBD1. Losses at the gene ends were 4 bases for V and 5 bases for J; bases not matched to a gene: 8. The CDR3 totals 15 residues. Germline V gene data show CDR1 as MGHRA and CDR2 as YSYEKL. The CDR3 here is CASSPGNTGGETQYF. As DNA, the CDR3 is TGCGCCAGCAGCCCCGGAAACACAGGGGGCGAGACCCAGTACTTC.

V and J are TRBV20-1 and TRBJ2-4; D is ambiguous. Trimming left V 0 bases short and J 2 bases short, with 5 bases between. Germline loops: CDR1 DFQATT, CDR2 SNEGSKA (reference sequence). The CDR3 is 13 amino acids. The CDR3 reads CSARDMTKNIQYF. In DNA form, the CDR3 reads TGCAGTGCTAGAGACATGACCAAAAACATTCAGTACTTC.

This clonotype was picked up many times. The rearrangement uses TRBV20-1 and TRBJ2-7, with unresolved D. The CDR3 is made up of 12 amino acids. Per germline, CDR1 DFQATT and CDR2 SNEGSKA (reference sequence). Trimming took 6 bases from V and 1 from J, leaving 10 bases between them. DNA for the CDR3: TGCAGTGCGTTGCCACGTTCCTACGAGCAGTACTTC. This codes for CSALPRSYEQYF.

V is TRBV9 and J is TRBJ2-2; D is undetermined. The V end was cut by 4 bases, the J end by 4 bases, with 8 bases between. The CDR3 is made up of 13 amino acids. Germline CDR1 and CDR2: SGDLS and YYNGEE. CDR3: CASSPVGTGELFF. The CDR3 DNA follows: TGTGCCAGCAGCCCCGTTGGCACCGGGGAGCTGTTTTTT.

This clonotype has a count of ten or more. The rearrangement uses TRBV28 and TRBJ2-5; 8 bases map to TRBD2. Trimming removed 3 bases from V and 5 bases from J; junction bases left unmatched: 8. The CDR3 is made up of 15 amino acids. Germline loops: CDR1 MDHEN, CDR2 SYDVKM. This chain's CDR3 is CASSFLGQRGETQYF. CDR3 DNA: TGTGCCAGCAGTTTTCTGGGGCAGCGGGGGGAGACCCAGTACTTC.

This clonotype was seen a handful of times. This rearrangement joins TRBV15 to TRBJ2-7; D could derive from TRBD1 or TRBD2 (5 bases each). Trimming pared 0 bases from V and 2 bases from J, leaving 8 bases between. CDR1 is LNHNV and CDR2 is YYDKDF in the germline V gene (reference sequence). There are 14 residues in the CDR3. The CDR3 loop is CATSRDQGPYEQYF. CDR3 coding DNA: TGTGCCACCAGCAGAGATCAGGGACCCTACGAGCAGTACTTC.

This clonotype has a count of ten or more. The gene calls are TRBV12-3 or TRBV12-4 and TRBJ2-7, with 7 nucleotides matching TRBD1. The CDR3 length is 15 residues. V lost 2 bases to trimming and J lost 4 bases; unmatched junction nucleotides: 8. Written as DNA, the CDR3 is TGTGCCAGCAGTTTATTAGGGACAGCCATTTACGAGCAGTACTTC. Protein sequence: CASSLLGTAIYEQYF.

The chain recombines TRBV9 with TRBJ1-1; D may be TRBD1 (6 bases). Germline V gene data show CDR1 as SGDLS and CDR2 as YYNGEE. The germline V and J ends were trimmed by 0 bases and 4 bases, with 13 bases remaining between them. The length of the CDR3 is 15 residues. In nucleotides, the CDR3 is TGTGCCAGCAGCGTAGGGGGGGCCGCGATCACTGAAGCTTTCTTT. It codes for CASSVGGAAITEAFF.

This clonotype was observed at least ten times. The chain links TRBV6-1 to TRBJ2-1; D may be TRBD1 or TRBD2 (6 bases each). Germline CDR1 and CDR2: MNHNS and SASEGT. This CDR3 region has 15 residues. V was clipped by 1 base and J by 4 bases, with 11 bases between them. CDR3 residues: CASSEGEGGYNEQFF. The CDR3 DNA reads as TGTGCCAGCAGTGAAGGTGAGGGGGGTTACAATGAGCAGTTCTTC.

This clonotype was found many times. The chain employs TRBV28 and TRBJ1-1, with a tentative D call TRBD1 (5 bases). Germline V gives CDR1 MDHEN, CDR2 SYDVKM. V was clipped by 6 bases and J by 4 bases, with 12 bases between them. The CDR3 length is 13 residues. CDR3 residues: CASRWLGGTEAFF. CDR3 nucleotides: TGTGCCAGCAGATGGCTGGGGGGCACTGAAGCTTTCTTT.

This clonotype was seen ten or more times. The CDR3 region has the DNA TGTGCCTGGAGTGCAAAGGGACAGGGGGCCCAAGTTTATGGCTACACCTTC. It specifies CAWSAKGQGAQVYGYTF. The chain has TRBV30 and TRBJ1-2; 12 bases align to TRBD1. The CDR3 totals 17 residues. Germline V CDR1 and CDR2: GTSNPN, SVGIG (reference sequence). V lost 1 base and J lost 5; bases outside the gene matches: 11.